This entry lists 11 T cell receptor beta chains sequenced from one sample in a study of T cell changes during pregnancy in multiple sclerosis. Profiling relied on immunoSEQ multiplex PCR, and the TCRdb table lists in-frame clones only, not all of them. The sample comprises about 69,000 clones, 75% to 95% of which are singletons, and about 0.31% rests with the top ten. The sequencing here drew on CD4+ T cells from peripheral blood mononuclear cells, taken in the third trimester of pregnancy. The receptors stem from a female donor in good health, enrolled as a control in a pregnancy study.

The CDR3 loop reads CAWGQGVLSNEKLFF. In DNA, the CDR3 is TGTGCCTGGGGTCAGGGGGTGCTCTCTAATGAAAAACTGTTTTTT. The V and J genes are TRBV30 and TRBJ1-4; 7 nucleotides align to TRBD1. CDR1 is GTSNPN and CDR2 is SVGIG in the germline V gene (reference sequence). The trim removed 5 bases at V and 3 bases at J, leaving 9 bases unmatched. This CDR3 region has 15 residues.

V usage is TRBV19 and J usage is TRBJ2-7; 12 nucleotides line up with TRBD2. The ends lost 5 bases at V and 3 bases at J; junction bases unmatched: 11. From germline, CDR1 is LNHDA and CDR2 SQIVND (reference sequence). This CDR3 is 17 amino acids long. The CDR3: CASSPIPLAGGIYEQYF. For the CDR3, the DNA is TGTGCCAGTAGTCCAATCCCCCTAGCGGGGGGGATCTACGAGCAGTACTTC. The full variable domain, rest sourced from reference TRBV19 and TRBJ2-7, is DGGITQSPKYLFRKEGQNVTLSCEQNLNHDAMYWYRQDPGQGLRLIYYSQIVNDFQKGDIAEGYSVSREKKESFPLTVTSAQKNPTAFYLCASSPIPLAGGIYEQYFGPGTRLTVT.

The chain employs TRBV9 and TRBJ2-1; D is possibly TRBD2 (6 bases). This CDR3 has 13 amino acids. V lost 0 bases and J 9 bases, leaving 10 bases between the germline ends. Germline assignment: CDR1 SGDLS and CDR2 YYNGEE. This chain's CDR3 is CASSVVGGSEQFF. The CDR3 DNA reads as TGTGCCAGCAGCGTAGTTGGAGGGAGTGAGCAGTTCTTC.

V is TRBV30 and J is TRBJ2-3; 7 bases are a match to TRBD2. Germline V gene lookup returns CDR1 GTSNPN and CDR2 SVGIG (reference sequence). The CDR3 contains 12 residues. J lost 11 bases, V lost 1 base, and 6 bases had no gene match. The DNA for the CDR3 is TGTGCCTGGAGTGCCCGGGGGGACGGGCAGTATTTT. Translated, it gives CAWSARGDGQYF.

The rearrangement joins TRBV6-6 to TRBJ2-7; perhaps TRBD1 as D (6 bases). Germline V lookup: CDR1 MNHNY, CDR2 SVGAGI (reference sequence). V was clipped by 6 bases and J by 5 bases, with 14 bases between them. CDR3 length equals 13 residues. The CDR3 DNA sequence: TGTGCCAGCAGCCCAGGGAACAGGGACGAGCAGTACTTC. This encodes CASSPGNRDEQYF.

The chain couples TRBV4-2 to TRBJ2-3, with 11 bases matching TRBD2. Losses at the gene ends were 2 bases for V and 13 bases for J; bases not matched to a gene: 14. From germline, CDR1 is LGHNA and CDR2 YNFKEQ. The CDR3 contains 16 residues. CDR3 nucleotide sequence: TGTGCCAGCAGCCAAACACTAGCGGGGGACCGGCATACCAAGTATTTT. Its translation: CASSQTLAGDRHTKYF.

The chain links TRBV5-4 to TRBJ1-4, with TRBD1 matching 8 bases. The CDR3 length is 13 residues. Germline V gene data show CDR1 as SGHNT and CDR2 as YYREEE (reference sequence). V dropped 2 bases and J dropped 7; count of bases not matched to a gene: 1. The CDR3 DNA is TGTGCCAGCAGCTTACAGGGGGGTGAAAAACTGTTTTTT. Encoded protein: CASSLQGGEKLFF. Full variable domain (missing parts from reference TRBV5-4 and TRBJ1-4): ETGVTQSPTHLIKTRGQQVTLRCSSQSGHNTVSWYQQALGQGPQFIFQYYREEENGRGNFPPRFSGLQFPNYSSELNVNALELDDSALYLCASSLQGGEKLFFGSGTQLSVL.

The chain carries TRBV6-6 and TRBJ1-6; D call uncertain. Looked up from germline, CDR1 is MNHNY and CDR2 is SVGAGI (reference sequence). This CDR3 has 13 amino acids. V was trimmed by 6 bases and J by 10 bases, leaving 13 bases between them. CDR3 bases: TGTGCCAGCAGCCCCCCCTCGGGGTCACCCCTCCACTTT. Protein product: CASSPPSGSPLHF.

J is TRBJ1-2 and V is TRBV7-8; D is undetermined. Germline V gene data show CDR1 as SGHVS and CDR2 as FQNEAQ. This CDR3 contains 15 residues. V dropped 0 bases and J dropped 0 bases, with 8 bases sitting between them. As DNA, the CDR3 is TGTGCCAGCAGCTTAGCTAGATTGACTAACTATGGCTACACCTTC. This sequence encodes CASSLARLTNYGYTF.

This chain links TRBV18 with TRBJ1-5, with TRBD1 matching 7 bases. Germline CDR1 is KGHSH and CDR2 is LQKENI. CDR3 length equals 14 residues. V was clipped by 0 bases and J by 6 bases; unmatched bases: 2. The CDR3: CASSPPQGGQPQHF. CDR3 in DNA: TGTGCCAGCTCACCACCTCAGGGGGGTCAGCCCCAGCATTTT.

The chain carries TRBV7-9 and TRBJ1-4, with D uncertain. Per germline, CDR1 SEHNR and CDR2 FQNEAQ (reference sequence). The CDR3 covers 13 residues. Trimming took 4 bases from V and 4 from J, leaving 7 bases between them. For the CDR3, the DNA is TGTGCCAGCAGCTACGGGTATAATGAAAAACTGTTTTTT. Protein product: CASSYGYNEKLFF.